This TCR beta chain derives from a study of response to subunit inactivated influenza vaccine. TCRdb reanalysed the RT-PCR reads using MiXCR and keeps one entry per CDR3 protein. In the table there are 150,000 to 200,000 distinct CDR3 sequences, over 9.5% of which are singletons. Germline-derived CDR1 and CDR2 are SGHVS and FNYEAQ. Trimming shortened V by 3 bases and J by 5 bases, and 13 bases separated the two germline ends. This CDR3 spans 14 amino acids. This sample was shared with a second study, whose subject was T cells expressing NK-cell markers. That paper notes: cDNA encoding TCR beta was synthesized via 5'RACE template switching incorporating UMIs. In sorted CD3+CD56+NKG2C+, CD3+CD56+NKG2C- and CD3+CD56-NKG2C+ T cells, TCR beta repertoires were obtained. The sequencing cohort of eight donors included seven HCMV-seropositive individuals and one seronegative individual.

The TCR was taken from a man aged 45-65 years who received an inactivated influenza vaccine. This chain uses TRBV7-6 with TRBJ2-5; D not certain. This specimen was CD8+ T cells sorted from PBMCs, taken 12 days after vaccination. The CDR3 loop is CASSLWQEKETQYF. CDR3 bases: TGTGCCAGCAGCTTGTGGCAGGAAAAGGAGACCCAGTACTTC.